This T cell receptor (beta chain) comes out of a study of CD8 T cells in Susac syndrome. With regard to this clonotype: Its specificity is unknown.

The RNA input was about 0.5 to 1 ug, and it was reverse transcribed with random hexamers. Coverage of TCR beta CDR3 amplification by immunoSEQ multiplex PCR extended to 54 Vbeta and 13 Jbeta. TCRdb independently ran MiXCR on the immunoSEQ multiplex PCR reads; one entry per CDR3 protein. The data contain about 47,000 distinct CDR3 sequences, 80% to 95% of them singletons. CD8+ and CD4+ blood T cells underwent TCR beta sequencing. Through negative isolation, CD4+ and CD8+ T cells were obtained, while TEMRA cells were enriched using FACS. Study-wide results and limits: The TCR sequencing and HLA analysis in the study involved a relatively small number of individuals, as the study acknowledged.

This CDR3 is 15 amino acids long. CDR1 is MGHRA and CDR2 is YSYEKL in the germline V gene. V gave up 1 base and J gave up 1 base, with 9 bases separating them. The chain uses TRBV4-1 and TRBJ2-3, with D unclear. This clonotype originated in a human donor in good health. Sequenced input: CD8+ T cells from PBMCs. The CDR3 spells CASSQVAGGTDTQYF. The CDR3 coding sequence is TGCGCCAGCAGCCAAGTAGCCGGAGGCACAGATACGCAGTATTTT.